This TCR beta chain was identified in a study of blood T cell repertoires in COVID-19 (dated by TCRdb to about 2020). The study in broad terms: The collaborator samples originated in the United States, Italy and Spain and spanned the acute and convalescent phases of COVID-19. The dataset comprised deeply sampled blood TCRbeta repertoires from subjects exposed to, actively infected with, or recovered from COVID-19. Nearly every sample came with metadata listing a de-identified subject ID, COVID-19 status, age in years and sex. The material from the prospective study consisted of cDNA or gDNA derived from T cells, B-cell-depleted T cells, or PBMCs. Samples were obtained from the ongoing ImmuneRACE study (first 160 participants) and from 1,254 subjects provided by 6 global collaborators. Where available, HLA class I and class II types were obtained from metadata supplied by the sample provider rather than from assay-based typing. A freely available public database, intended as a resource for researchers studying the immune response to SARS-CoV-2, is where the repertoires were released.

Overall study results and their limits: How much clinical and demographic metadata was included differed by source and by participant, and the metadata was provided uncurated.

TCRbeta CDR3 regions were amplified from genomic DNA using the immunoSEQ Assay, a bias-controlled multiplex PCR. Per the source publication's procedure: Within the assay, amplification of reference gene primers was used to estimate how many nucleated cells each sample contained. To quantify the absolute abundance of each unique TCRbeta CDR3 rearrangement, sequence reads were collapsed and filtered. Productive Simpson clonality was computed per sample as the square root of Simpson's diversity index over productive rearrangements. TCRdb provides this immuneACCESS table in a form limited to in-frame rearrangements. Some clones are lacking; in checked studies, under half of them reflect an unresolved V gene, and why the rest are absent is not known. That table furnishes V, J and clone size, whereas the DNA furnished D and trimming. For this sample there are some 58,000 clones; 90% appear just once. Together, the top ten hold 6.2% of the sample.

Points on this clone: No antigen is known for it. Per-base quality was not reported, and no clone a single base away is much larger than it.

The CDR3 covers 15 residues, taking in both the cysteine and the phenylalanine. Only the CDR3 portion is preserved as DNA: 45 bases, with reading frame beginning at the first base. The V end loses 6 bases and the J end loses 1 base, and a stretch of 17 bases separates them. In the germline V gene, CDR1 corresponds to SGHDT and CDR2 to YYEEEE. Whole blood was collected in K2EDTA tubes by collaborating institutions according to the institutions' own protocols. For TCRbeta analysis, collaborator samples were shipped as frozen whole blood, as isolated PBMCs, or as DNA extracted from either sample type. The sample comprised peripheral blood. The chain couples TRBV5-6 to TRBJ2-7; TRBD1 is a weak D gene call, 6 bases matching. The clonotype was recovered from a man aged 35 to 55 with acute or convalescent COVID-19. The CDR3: CASTPGGRGSYEQYF. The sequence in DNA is TGTGCCAGCACCCCCGGAGGCAGGGGTTCCTACGAGCAGTACTTC.